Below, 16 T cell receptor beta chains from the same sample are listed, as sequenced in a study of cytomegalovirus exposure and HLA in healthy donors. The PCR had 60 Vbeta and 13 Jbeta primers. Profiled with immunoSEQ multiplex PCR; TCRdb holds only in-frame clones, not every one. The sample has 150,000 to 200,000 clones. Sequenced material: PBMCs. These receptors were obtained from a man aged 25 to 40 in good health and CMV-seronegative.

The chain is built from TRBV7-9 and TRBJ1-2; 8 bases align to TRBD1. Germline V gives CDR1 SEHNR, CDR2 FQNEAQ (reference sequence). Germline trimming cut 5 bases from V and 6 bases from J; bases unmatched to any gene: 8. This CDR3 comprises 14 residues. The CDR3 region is CASSEGTGSNGYTF. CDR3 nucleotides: TGTGCCAGCAGCGAAGGGACAGGCAGCAATGGCTACACCTTC.

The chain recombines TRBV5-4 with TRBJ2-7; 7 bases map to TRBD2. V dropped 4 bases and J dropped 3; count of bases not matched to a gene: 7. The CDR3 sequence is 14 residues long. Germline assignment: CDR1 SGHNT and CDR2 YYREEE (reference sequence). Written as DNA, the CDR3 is TGTGCCAGCAGCAAGACTAGCTTTAACTACGAGCAGTACTTC. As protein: CASSKTSFNYEQYF.

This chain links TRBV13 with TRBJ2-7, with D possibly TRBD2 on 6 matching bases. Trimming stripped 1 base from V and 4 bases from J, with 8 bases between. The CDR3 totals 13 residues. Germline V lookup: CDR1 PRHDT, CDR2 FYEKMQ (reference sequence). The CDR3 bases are TGTGCCAGCAGCTTAGAACGGGAGTACGAGCAGTACTTC. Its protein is CASSLEREYEQYF.

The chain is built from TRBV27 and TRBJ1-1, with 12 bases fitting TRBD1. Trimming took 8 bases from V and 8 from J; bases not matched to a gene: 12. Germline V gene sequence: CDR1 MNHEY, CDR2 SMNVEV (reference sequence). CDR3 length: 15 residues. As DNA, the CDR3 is TGTGCCAGCGGCCGGGGACAGGGGGCGGCTGGAGAAGCTTTCTTT. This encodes CASGRGQGAAGEAFF.

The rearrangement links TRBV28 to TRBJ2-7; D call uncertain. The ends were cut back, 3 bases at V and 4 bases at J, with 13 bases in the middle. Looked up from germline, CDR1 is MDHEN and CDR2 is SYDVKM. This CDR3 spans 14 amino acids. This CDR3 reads CASSLQAGKYEQYF. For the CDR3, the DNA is TGTGCCAGCAGTTTGCAGGCTGGAAAGTACGAGCAGTACTTC.

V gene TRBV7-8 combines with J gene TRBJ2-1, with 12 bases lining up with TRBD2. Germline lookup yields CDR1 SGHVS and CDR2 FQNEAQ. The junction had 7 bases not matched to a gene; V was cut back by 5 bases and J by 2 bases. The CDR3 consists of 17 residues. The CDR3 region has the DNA TGTGCCAGCAGCACCCGGACTAGCGGGACAACCTACAATGAGCAGTTCTTC. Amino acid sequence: CASSTRTSGTTYNEQFF.

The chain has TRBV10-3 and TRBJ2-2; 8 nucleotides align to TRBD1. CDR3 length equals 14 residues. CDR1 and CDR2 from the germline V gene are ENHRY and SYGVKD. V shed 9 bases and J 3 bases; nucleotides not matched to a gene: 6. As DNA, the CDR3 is TGTGCCATTAAAACGACAGGGGACACCGGGGAGCTGTTTTTT. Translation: CAIKTTGDTGELFF.

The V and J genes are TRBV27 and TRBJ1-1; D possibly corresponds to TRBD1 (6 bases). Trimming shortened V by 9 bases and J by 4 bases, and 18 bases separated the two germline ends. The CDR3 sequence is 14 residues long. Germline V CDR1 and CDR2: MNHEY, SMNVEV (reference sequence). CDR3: CASFHNDRSTEAFF. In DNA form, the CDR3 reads TGTGCCAGTTTTCACAATGACAGGTCCACTGAAGCTTTCTTT.

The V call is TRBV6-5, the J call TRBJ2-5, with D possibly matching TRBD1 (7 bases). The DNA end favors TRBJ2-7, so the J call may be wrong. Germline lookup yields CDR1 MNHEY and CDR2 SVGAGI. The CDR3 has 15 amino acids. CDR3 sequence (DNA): TGTGCCAGCAGTAACAGGGGACTGGCCAGTTACGAGCAGTACTTC. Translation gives CASSNRGLASYEQYF.

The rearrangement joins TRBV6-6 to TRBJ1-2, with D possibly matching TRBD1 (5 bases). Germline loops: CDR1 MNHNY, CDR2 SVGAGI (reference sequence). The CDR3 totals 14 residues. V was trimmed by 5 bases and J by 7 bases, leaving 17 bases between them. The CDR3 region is CASSDTGPAFGYTF. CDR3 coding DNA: TGTGCCAGCAGTGATACAGGCCCCGCATTTGGCTACACCTTC.

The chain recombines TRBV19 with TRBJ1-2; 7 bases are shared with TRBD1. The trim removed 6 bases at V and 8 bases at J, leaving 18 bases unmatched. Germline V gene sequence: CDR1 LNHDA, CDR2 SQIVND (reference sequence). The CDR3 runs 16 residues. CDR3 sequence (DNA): TGTGCCAGTAGCCGCCGGGACAGTACTTACCAGGAGGGCTACACCTTC. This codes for CASSRRDSTYQEGYTF.

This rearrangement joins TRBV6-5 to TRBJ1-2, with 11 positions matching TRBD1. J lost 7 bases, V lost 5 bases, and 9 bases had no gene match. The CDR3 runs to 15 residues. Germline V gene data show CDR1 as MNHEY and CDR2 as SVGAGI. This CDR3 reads CASSPRTGGSGGYTF. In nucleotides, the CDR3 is TGTGCCAGCAGTCCTCGGACAGGGGGCTCGGGTGGCTACACCTTC.

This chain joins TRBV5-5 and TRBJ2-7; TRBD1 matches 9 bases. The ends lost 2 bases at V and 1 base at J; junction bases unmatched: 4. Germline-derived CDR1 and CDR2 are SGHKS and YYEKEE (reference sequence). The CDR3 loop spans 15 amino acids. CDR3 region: CASSFLQGASYEQYF. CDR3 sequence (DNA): TGTGCCAGCAGCTTTCTACAGGGGGCTTCCTACGAGCAGTACTTC.

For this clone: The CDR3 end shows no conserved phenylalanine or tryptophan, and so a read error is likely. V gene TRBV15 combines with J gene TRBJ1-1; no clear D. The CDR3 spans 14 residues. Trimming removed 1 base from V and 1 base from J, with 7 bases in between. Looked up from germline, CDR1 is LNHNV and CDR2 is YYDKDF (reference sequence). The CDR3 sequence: CATSRGGENTEAFY. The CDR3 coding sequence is TGTGCCACCAGCAGAGGCGGGGAGAACACTGAAGCTTTCTAT.

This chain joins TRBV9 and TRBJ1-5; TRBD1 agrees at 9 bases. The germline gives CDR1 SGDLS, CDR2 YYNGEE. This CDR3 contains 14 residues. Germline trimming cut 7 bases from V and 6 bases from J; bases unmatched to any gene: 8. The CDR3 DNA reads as TGTGCCAGCTCGAGGACAGGGGCCTTTCAGCCCCAGCATTTT. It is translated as CASSRTGAFQPQHF.

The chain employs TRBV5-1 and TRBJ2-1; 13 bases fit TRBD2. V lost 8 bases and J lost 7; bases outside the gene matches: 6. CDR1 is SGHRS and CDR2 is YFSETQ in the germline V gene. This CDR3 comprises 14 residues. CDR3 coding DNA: TGCGCCAGTAGCGGGACTAGCGGGGTGAATGAGCAGTTCTTC. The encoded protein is CASSGTSGVNEQFF.